At least ten counts were recorded for the clone carrying this T cell receptor (beta chain). The target antigen is unknown. These data are taken from a study of early T cells in non-severe SARS-CoV-2 infection. For the study at large: Chains from this unsorted whole-blood bulk RNA could not be paired.

General study points: Matching with VDJdb favored anti-spike CD8 responses (missing private and CD4 specificities).

From germline, CDR1 is KGHDR and CDR2 SFDVKD. The CDR3 extends over 12 amino acids. With V trimmed by 9 bases and J by 7 bases, 4 bases remained unmatched. The TCR library protocol was used to attach unique molecular identifiers. These identifiers were attached to individual cDNA molecules. TCRdb independently ran MiXCR on the 5' RACE reads; one entry per CDR3 protein. The table lists around 61,000 distinct CDR3 sequences, over 10% of them singletons. This chain connects TRBV24-1 to TRBJ2-1; 8 nucleotides agree with TRBD1. Sequenced: whole blood. This TCR was sampled from an adult who was a healthcare worker with PCR-confirmed SARS-CoV-2 infection or an uninfected control (not recorded which). Here the CDR3 reads CATARQGNEQFF. The DNA for the CDR3 is TGTGCCACCGCCCGACAGGGGAATGAGCAGTTCTTC.